One and the same sample provided the 30 T cell receptor beta chains below, sequenced in a study of blood T cells in healthy people across ages. Together with a sample-barcoded 5' primer, a J-beta primer mix was included in a second PCR lasting roughly 6 to 12 cycles. TCRdb independently ran MiXCR on the 5' RACE reads; one entry per CDR3 protein. The sample consists of about 700,000 distinct CDR3 sequences, about a third of them appearing once. The source material was blood. The receptor source for this set is a woman aged 80 or older in good health.

The gene calls are TRBV6-5 and TRBJ1-1, with 7 positions matching TRBD1. The CDR3 runs to 16 residues. Germline V gives CDR1 MNHEY, CDR2 SVGAGI. Germline trimming cut 2 bases from V and 0 bases from J; bases unmatched to any gene: 6. CDR3 in amino acids: CASSYRGGGMNTEAFF. The CDR3 nucleotides are TGTGCCAGCAGTTACAGAGGAGGGGGCATGAACACTGAAGCTTTCTTT.

The gene calls are TRBV20-1 and TRBJ2-1; D is perhaps TRBD2 (5 bases). V gave up 0 bases and J gave up 4 bases, with 10 bases separating them. Germline CDR1 and CDR2: DFQATT and SNEGSKA (reference sequence). The CDR3 is 14 amino acids. The CDR3 is CSARDGNFYNEQFF. The CDR3 DNA sequence: TGCAGTGCTAGAGACGGGAACTTTTACAATGAGCAGTTCTTC.

In nucleotides, the CDR3 is TGTGCCATCAGTAATACCGGGGAGCTGTTTTTT. Its translation is CAISNTGELFF. The V call is TRBV10-3, the J call TRBJ2-2; no clear D gene. The CDR3 is made up of 11 amino acids. Deletions cut 5 bases from V and 5 bases from J, with 3 bases between. Germline-derived CDR1 and CDR2 are ENHRY and SYGVKD.

The CDR3 DNA follows: TGTGCCAGCAGTTTAGGAATAACCGCAGATACGGAATATTTT. This sequence encodes CASSLGITADTEYF. This sequence joins TRBV12-3 or TRBV12-4 and TRBJ2-3; no clear D gene. The CDR3 totals 14 residues. Trimming left V 1 base short and J 15 bases short, with 20 bases between.

This clonotype was counted many times. A junction boundary mismatches the germline segment, possibly from a read error. The chain has TRBV12-3 or TRBV12-4 and TRBJ1-2; D not resolved. There are 12 residues in the CDR3. CDR3 coding DNA: TGTGCCAGCAGTGTAGCGGAGTATGGCTACACCTTC. Translation: CASSVAEYGYTF.

There are a few counts of this clonotype. This chain joins TRBV27 and TRBJ1-2, with TRBD1 matching over 9 bases. Germline trimming cut 6 bases from V and 7 bases from J; bases unmatched to any gene: 6. The CDR3 contains 13 residues. Germline-derived CDR1 and CDR2 are MNHEY and SMNVEV (reference sequence). The CDR3 sequence is CASRGTGKGGYTF. As DNA, the CDR3 is TGTGCCAGCAGGGGGACAGGGAAAGGTGGCTACACCTTC.

A word on this clonotype: A single base separates this from a much larger clone, so it may be a read error. The V call is TRBV12-3 or TRBV12-4, the J call TRBJ1-2; D not certain. This CDR3 has 12 residues. In DNA form, the CDR3 reads TGTGCCATCAGTTCCAGCATAGGTGGCTACACCTTC. The encoded protein is CAISSSIGGYTF.

The chain couples TRBV20-1 to TRBJ2-3, with TRBD2 matching 8 bases. CDR3 length: 12 residues. Germline CDR1 is DFQATT and CDR2 is SNEGSKA (reference sequence). V lost 7 bases, J lost 8 bases, and 8 bases stayed unmatched. CDR3: CSVSGGCGTQYF. The CDR3 bases are TGCAGTGTCTCGGGGGGGTGTGGTACGCAGTATTTT.

This chain links TRBV12-3 or TRBV12-4 with TRBJ2-3; TRBD1 is a possible D gene (5 bases). The V end lost 3 bases, the J end lost 4 bases, and 11 bases lay between the germline ends. This CDR3 region has 14 residues. The CDR3 DNA follows: TGTGCCAGCAGTTTGAACAGGAGAGCAGATACGCAGTATTTT. This codes for CASSLNRRADTQYF.

Comment on this clonotype: A read error may explain this, as a much larger clone is one base away. The chain carries TRBV5-5 and TRBJ2-7; D gene ambiguous. The V gene's germline CDR1 is SGHKS and CDR2 YYEKEE (reference sequence). Trimming shortened V by 0 bases and J by 7 bases, and 8 bases separated the two germline ends. The CDR3 has 12 residues. The CDR3 loop is CASSLARREQYF. The CDR3 coding sequence is TGTGCCAGCAGCTTGGCCCGTAGAGAGCAGTACTTC.

This clonotype was found a few times. Just one base apart from a much larger clone, this may be a read error. The chain carries TRBV12-3 or TRBV12-4 and TRBJ2-3; 7 nucleotides align to TRBD2. V trimming: 6 bases; J trimming: 4 bases; junction bases outside the gene matches: 7. This CDR3 is built from 14 residues. The CDR3 bases are TGTGCCAGCAGGCTAGCGGCTAGCGCAGATACGCAGTATTTT. This sequence encodes CASRLAASADTQYF.

This clonotype showed up just a few times. V usage is TRBV6-1 and J usage is TRBJ1-2, with D perhaps matching TRBD1 (5 bases). Trimming cost V 3 bases and J 4 bases, with 9 bases left between them. This CDR3 has 13 residues. Germline CDR1 MNHNS, CDR2 SASEGT. CDR3 amino acids: CASSDGQVYGYTF. DNA of the CDR3: TGTGCCAGCAGTGACGGACAAGTCTATGGCTACACCTTC.

This clonotype came up many times. The CDR3 DNA reads TGCAGTGCTCCACTAGCGGGGGGCCAGTACCAAGAGACCCAGTACTTC. It specifies CSAPLAGGQYQETQYF. The genes are TRBV20-1 and TRBJ2-5; TRBD2 matches 12 bases. V trimming: 5 bases; J trimming: 0 bases; junction bases outside the gene matches: 7. Germline CDR1 DFQATT, CDR2 SNEGSKA (reference sequence). The CDR3 has 16 amino acids.

Concerning this clonotype: A much bigger clone sits one base away, suggesting this may be a read error. V and J are TRBV6-2 or TRBV6-3 and TRBJ1-2; 9 bases are a match to TRBD1. The CDR3 spans 15 residues. V shed 4 bases, J shed 6 bases, and the junction held 9 bases outside the gene matches. CDR1 is MNHEY, CDR2 SVGEGT, per germline. This CDR3 reads CASSSPGQGLHGYTF. The CDR3 DNA reads TGTGCCAGCAGTTCCCCGGGACAGGGCCTCCATGGCTACACCTTC.

The chain joins TRBV11-2 to TRBJ1-2, with a tentative D call TRBD1 (6 bases). The CDR3 has 15 amino acids. Germline V gene sequence: CDR1 SGHAT, CDR2 FQNNGV. The V end lost 4 bases, the J end lost 6 bases, and 18 bases lay between the germline ends. For the CDR3, the DNA is TGTGCCAGCAGCTCATGCAGGGGAGCCAAGGATGGCTACACCTTC. Protein: CASSSCRGAKDGYTF.

This clonotype was seen many times. The V and J genes are TRBV3-1 and TRBJ1-6; TRBD1 might be the D (6 bases). V lost 1 base and J lost 0, with 19 bases in between. The V gene's germline CDR1 is LGHDT and CDR2 YNNKEL (reference sequence). The CDR3 loop spans 20 amino acids. The CDR3 DNA reads TGTGCCAGCAGCCAAGGGGCTAGGGACACCCGATTCTCCTATAATTCACCCCTCCACTTT. It is translated as CASSQGARDTRFSYNSPLHF. The full variable domain, in which reference TRBV3-1 and TRBJ1-6 provide the parts outside the CDR3, is DTAVSQTPKYLVTQMGNDKSIKCEQNLGHDTMYWYKQDSKKFLKIMFSYNNKELIINETVPNRFSPKSPDKAHLNLHINSLELGDSAVYFCASSQGARDTRFSYNSPLHFGNGTRLTVT.

This clonotype was counted many times. This chain uses TRBV7-8 with TRBJ2-5, with 11 bases fitting TRBD2. After removal of 6 bases from V and 5 bases from J, the junction contained 8 bases not matched to a gene. The CDR3 consists of 15 residues. Per germline, CDR1 SGHVS and CDR2 FQNEAQ. The CDR3 spells CASRTSGTGGETQYF. The DNA for the CDR3 is TGTGCCAGCAGGACTAGCGGGACCGGCGGGGAGACCCAGTACTTC.

The chain carries TRBV7-3 and TRBJ2-5, with D possibly being TRBD2 (6 bases). The CDR3 totals 14 residues. CDR1 SGHTA and CDR2 FQGTGA come from the germline V gene. V lost 6 bases and J lost 11, with 22 bases in between. CDR3 in DNA: TGTGCCAGCAGTCCCGACGGGAGCTCCTACAAGCAGTACTTC. Its protein product is CASSPDGSSYKQYF.

The chain combines TRBV20-1 with TRBJ2-7, with 8 bases that match TRBD1. The CDR3 length is 15 residues. Germline V gene sequence: CDR1 DFQATT, CDR2 SNEGSKA (reference sequence). V gave up 0 bases and J gave up 4 bases; unmatched junction bases: 8. The CDR3 DNA follows: TGCAGTGCTAGAGATTGGGTCAGGGGGCAGTACGAGCAGTACTTC. It translates to CSARDWVRGQYEQYF.

A remark on this clonotype: This may be a read error, as it is one base from a much larger clone. The chain employs TRBV6-2 or TRBV6-3 and TRBJ2-5; 10 bases match TRBD2. This CDR3 region has 15 residues. J gave up 11 bases and V 4 bases, and 13 bases lay outside the gene matches. Germline V CDR1 and CDR2: MNHEY, SVGEGT. CDR3 nucleotides: TGTGCCAGCAGTTCCAAGCGGGGGGGATACAATGAGCAGTACTTC. Protein: CASSSKRGGYNEQYF.

In its sample, this clonotype was seen many times. V gene TRBV10-3 combines with J gene TRBJ1-5; D is unresolved. V was trimmed by 0 bases and J by 7 bases, leaving 10 bases between them. Germline V gene data show CDR1 as ENHRY and CDR2 as SYGVKD. This CDR3 contains 14 residues. The CDR3 protein is CAISESKAAQPQHF. The CDR3 nucleotides are TGTGCCATCAGTGAGTCGAAGGCAGCCCAGCCCCAGCATTTT.

This clonotype was recorded many times. This chain links TRBV28 with TRBJ2-1; D not certain. V lost 1 base to trimming and J lost 9 bases, with 7 bases between them. The CDR3 runs to 12 residues. Per germline, CDR1 MDHEN and CDR2 SYDVKM. In DNA form, the CDR3 reads TGTGCCAGCAGTTTATTGGTCGGTGAGCAGTTCTTC. It specifies CASSLLVGEQFF.

A remark on this clonotype: This may be a read error, as it is one base from a much larger clone. This sequence joins TRBV6-6 and TRBJ1-5; D unresolved. The CDR3 spans 12 residues. The germline V gene has CDR1 MNHNY and CDR2 SVGAGI (reference sequence). The CDR3 DNA follows: TGTGTCAGCAGTTACGGGGTTCAGCCCCAGCATTTT. Translation gives CVSSYGVQPQHF.

This clonotype was detected many times. V and J are TRBV7-2 and TRBJ2-1; the D gene is possibly TRBD2 (5 bases). The CDR3 has 13 residues. CDR1 is SGHTA, CDR2 FQGNSA, per germline. Trimming pared 3 bases from V and 6 bases from J, leaving 9 bases between. CDR3 sequence: CASSFSEINEQFF. The DNA of the CDR3 is TGTGCCAGCAGCTTTAGCGAAATCAATGAGCAGTTCTTC.

This clonotype has ten or more counts. J is TRBJ2-1 and V is TRBV25-1; 9 positions agree with TRBD1. Unmatched junction bases numbered 8, after V lost 3 bases and J lost 8 bases. Germline loops: CDR1 MGHDK, CDR2 SYGVNS. The CDR3 spans 15 residues. The CDR3 DNA sequence: TGTGCCAGCAGTGAGCTACAGGGGGCGAACCATGAGCAGTTCTTC. It is translated as CASSELQGANHEQFF.

This clonotype was recorded at least ten times. V and J are TRBV15 and TRBJ2-3; D may be TRBD2 (6 bases). The CDR3 is 15 residues long. Trimming pared 4 bases from V and 4 bases from J, leaving 15 bases between. Germline V gives CDR1 LNHNV, CDR2 YYDKDF (reference sequence). CDR3 residues: CATSTAGTRADTQYF. The CDR3 nucleotides read TGTGCCACCAGCACCGCGGGGACCCGGGCAGATACGCAGTATTTT.

V is TRBV7-2 and J is TRBJ2-7, with 11 bases fitting TRBD2. The V and J ends lost 1 base and 11 bases, in that order; junction bases with no gene match: 4. CDR3 size: 13 residues. Germline-derived CDR1 and CDR2 are SGHTA and FQGNSA. The CDR3 sequence: CASSLGLAGGEYF. The CDR3 bases are TGTGCCAGCAGCTTAGGATTAGCGGGGGGGGAGTACTTC.

This clonotype has at least ten counts. The chain carries TRBV3-1 and TRBJ2-4; 10 bases align to TRBD1. The CDR3 has 14 amino acids. With V trimmed by 1 base and J by 9 bases, 3 bases remained unmatched. Germline lookup yields CDR1 LGHDT and CDR2 YNNKEL (reference sequence). CDR3 region: CASSQGQGASIQYF. The CDR3 DNA reads as TGTGCCAGCAGCCAAGGACAGGGGGCGAGCATTCAGTACTTC.

Note on this clonotype: Just one base apart from a much larger clone, this may be a read error. The chain joins TRBV5-5 to TRBJ1-2, with 7 nucleotides matching TRBD1. CDR3 size: 16 residues. Per germline, CDR1 SGHKS and CDR2 YYEKEE (reference sequence). The trim removed 2 bases at V and 8 bases at J, leaving 15 bases unmatched. The chain's CDR3 is CASSFRPQGGPSGYTF. In DNA, the CDR3 is TGTGCCAGCAGCTTTAGGCCCCAGGGGGGGCCAAGCGGCTACACCTTC.

This chain links TRBV12-3 or TRBV12-4 with TRBJ2-3; 9 bases are a match to TRBD2. The CDR3 is 16 amino acids. With V trimmed by 6 bases and J by 4 bases, 11 bases remained unmatched. The chain's CDR3 is CASRRARGGNSDTQYF. As DNA, the CDR3 is TGTGCCAGCAGACGTGCGCGGGGGGGAAACTCAGATACGCAGTATTTT.